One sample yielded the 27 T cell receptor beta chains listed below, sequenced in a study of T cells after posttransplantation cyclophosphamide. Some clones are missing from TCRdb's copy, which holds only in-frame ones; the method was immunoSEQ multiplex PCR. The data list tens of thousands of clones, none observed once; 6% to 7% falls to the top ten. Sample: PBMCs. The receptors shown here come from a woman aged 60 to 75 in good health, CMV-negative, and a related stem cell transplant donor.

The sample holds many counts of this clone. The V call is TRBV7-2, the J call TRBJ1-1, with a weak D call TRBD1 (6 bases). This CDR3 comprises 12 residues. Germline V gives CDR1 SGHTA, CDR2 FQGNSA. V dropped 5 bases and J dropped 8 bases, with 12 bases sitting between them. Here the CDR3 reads CASSLGGQEAFF. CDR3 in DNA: TGTGCCAGCAGCCTCGGGGGGCAGGAAGCTTTCTTT.

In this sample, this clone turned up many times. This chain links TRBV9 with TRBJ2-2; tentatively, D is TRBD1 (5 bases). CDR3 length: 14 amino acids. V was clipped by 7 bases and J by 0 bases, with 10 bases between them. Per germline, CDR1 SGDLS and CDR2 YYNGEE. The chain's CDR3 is CASHQGPNTGELFF. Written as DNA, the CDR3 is TGTGCCAGCCACCAGGGCCCGAACACCGGGGAGCTGTTTTTT. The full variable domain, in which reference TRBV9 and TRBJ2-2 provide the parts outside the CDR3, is DSGVTQTPKHLITATGQRVTLRCSPRSGDLSVYWYQQSLDQGLQFLIQYYNGEERAKGNILERFSAQQFPDLHSELNLSSLELGDSALYFCASHQGPNTGELFFGEGSRLTVL.

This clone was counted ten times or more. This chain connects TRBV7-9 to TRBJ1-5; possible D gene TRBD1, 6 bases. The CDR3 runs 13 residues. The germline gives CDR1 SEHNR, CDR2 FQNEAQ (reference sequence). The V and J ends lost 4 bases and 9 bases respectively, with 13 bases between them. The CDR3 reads CASSYNLQGPQHF. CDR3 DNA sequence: TGTGCCAGCAGCTATAACCTACAGGGGCCCCAGCATTTT.

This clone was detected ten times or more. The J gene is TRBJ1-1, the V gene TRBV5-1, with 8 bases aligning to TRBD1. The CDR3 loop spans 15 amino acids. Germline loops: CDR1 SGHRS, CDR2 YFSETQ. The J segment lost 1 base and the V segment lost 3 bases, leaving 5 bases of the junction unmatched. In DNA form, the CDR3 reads TGCGCCAGCAGCTCAACCGGGACAGGGAACACTGAAGCTTTCTTT. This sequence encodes CASSSTGTGNTEAFF.

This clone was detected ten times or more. For the CDR3, the DNA is TGTGCCAGCAGCTTGGGTGGTCAGGCTTTTAATGAAAAACTGTTTTTT. It translates to CASSLGGQAFNEKLFF. The V call is TRBV5-8, the J call TRBJ1-4; D unresolved. V shed 0 bases and J shed 4 bases, with 13 bases lying between them. Looked up from germline, CDR1 is SGHTS and CDR2 is YDEGEE. The CDR3 loop spans 16 amino acids.

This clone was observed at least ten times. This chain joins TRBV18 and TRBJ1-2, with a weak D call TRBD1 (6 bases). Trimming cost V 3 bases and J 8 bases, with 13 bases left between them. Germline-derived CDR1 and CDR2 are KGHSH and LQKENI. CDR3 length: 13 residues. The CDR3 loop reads CASSPGDRTGYTF. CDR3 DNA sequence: TGTGCCAGCTCACCGGGTGACAGGACGGGCTACACCTTC.

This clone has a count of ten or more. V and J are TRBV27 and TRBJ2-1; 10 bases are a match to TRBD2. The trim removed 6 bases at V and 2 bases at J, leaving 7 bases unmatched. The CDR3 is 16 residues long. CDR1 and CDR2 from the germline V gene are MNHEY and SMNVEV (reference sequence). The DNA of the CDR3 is TGTGCCAGCAGAGATTTAGCGGGAGGCACCTACAATGAGCAGTTCTTC. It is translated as CASRDLAGGTYNEQFF.

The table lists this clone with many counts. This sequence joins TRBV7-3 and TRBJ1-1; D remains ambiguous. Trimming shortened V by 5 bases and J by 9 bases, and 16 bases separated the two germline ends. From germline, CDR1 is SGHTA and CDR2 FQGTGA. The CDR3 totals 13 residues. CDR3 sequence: CASSPGKGGQAFF. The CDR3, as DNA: TGTGCCAGCAGCCCCGGGAAGGGAGGTCAAGCTTTCTTT.

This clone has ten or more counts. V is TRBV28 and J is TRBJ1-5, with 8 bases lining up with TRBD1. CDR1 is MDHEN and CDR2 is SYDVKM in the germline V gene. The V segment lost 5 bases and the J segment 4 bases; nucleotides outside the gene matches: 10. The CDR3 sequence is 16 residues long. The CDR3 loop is CASSAAWTGSNQPQHF. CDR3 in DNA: TGTGCCAGCAGTGCCGCCTGGACAGGGTCGAATCAGCCCCAGCATTTT. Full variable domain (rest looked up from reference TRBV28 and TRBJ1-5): DVKVTQSSRYLVKRTGEKVFLECVQDMDHENMFWYRQDPGLGLRLIYFSYDVKMKEKGDIPEGYSVSREKKERFSLILESASTNQTSMYLCASSAAWTGSNQPQHFGDGTRLSIL.

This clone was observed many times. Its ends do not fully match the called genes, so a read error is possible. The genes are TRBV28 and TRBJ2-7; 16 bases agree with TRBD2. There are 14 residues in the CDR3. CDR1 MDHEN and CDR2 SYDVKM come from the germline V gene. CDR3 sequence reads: CASIPGLAGGPANF. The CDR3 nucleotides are TGTGCCAGCATCCCGGGACTAGCGGGAGGGCCGGCGAACTTC.

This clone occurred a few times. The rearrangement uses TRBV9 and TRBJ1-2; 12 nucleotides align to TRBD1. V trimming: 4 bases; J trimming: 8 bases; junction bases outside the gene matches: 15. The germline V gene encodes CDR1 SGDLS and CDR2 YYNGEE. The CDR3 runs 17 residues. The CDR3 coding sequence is TGTGCCAGCAGCCCGTCCTGGGGACAGGGGGCTAATCGGGGCTACACCTTC. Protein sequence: CASSPSWGQGANRGYTF. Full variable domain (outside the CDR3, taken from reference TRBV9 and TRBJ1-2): DSGVTQTPKHLITATGQRVTLRCSPRSGDLSVYWYQQSLDQGLQFLIQYYNGEERAKGNILERFSAQQFPDLHSELNLSSLELGDSALYFCASSPSWGQGANRGYTFGSGTRLTVV.

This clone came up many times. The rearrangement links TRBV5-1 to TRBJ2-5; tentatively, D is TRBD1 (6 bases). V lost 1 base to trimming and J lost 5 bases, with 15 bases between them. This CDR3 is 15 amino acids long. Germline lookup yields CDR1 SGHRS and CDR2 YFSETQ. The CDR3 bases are TGCGCCAGCAGCTTGTGGGCAGGGGCGGGCGAGACCCAGTACTTC. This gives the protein CASSLWAGAGETQYF.

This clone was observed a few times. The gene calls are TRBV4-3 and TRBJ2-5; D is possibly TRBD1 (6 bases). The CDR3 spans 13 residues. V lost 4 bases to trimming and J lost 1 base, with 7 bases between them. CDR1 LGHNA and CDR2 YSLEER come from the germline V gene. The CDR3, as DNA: TGCGCCAGCAGCCGGGACACCCAAGAGACCCAGTACTTC. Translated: CASSRDTQETQYF.

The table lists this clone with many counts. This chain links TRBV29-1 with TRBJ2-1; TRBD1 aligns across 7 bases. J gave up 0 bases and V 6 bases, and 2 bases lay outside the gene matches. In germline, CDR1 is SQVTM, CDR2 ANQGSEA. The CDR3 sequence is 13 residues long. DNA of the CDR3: TGCAGCGTCCGGGACAGCTCCTACAATGAGCAGTTCTTC. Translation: CSVRDSSYNEQFF.

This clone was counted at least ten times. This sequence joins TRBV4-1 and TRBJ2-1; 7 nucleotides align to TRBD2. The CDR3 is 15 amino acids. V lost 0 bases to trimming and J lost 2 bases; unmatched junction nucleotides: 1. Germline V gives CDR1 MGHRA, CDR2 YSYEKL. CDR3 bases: TGCGCCAGCAGCCAAGAAAGCGGGACCTACAATGAGCAGTTCTTC. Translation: CASSQESGTYNEQFF.

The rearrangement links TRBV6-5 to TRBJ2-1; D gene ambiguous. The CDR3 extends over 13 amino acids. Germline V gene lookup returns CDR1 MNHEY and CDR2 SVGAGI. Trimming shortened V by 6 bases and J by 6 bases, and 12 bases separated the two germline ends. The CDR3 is CASRVHTSNEQFF. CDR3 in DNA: TGTGCCAGCAGAGTTCATACTTCCAATGAGCAGTTCTTC.

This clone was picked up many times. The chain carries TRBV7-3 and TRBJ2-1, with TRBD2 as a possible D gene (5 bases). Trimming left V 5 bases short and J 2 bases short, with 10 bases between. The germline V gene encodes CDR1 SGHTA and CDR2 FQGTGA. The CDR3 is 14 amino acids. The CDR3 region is CASSELGPYNEQFF. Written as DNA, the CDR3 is TGTGCCAGCAGCGAACTAGGGCCCTACAATGAGCAGTTCTTC. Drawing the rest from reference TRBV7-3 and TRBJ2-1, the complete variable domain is GAGVSQTPSNKVTEKGKYVELRCDPISGHTALYWYRQSLGQGPEFLIYFQGTGAADDSGLPNDRFFAVRPEGSVSTLKIQRTERGDSAVYLCASSELGPYNEQFFGPGTRLTVL.

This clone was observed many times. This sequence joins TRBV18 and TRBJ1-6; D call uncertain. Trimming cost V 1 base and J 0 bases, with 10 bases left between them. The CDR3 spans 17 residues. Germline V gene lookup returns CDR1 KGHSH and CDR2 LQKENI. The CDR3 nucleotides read TGTGCCAGCTCACCACGTCTGGGAGACTCCTATAATTCACCCCTCCACTTT. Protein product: CASSPRLGDSYNSPLHF.

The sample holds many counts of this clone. The CDR3 protein is CASSSLRGQGNQPQHF. In nucleotides, the CDR3 is TGTGCCAGCAGTTCACTCAGGGGGCAGGGCAATCAGCCCCAGCATTTT. The chain uses TRBV6-5 and TRBJ1-5; TRBD1 agrees at 8 bases. In germline, CDR1 is MNHEY, CDR2 SVGAGI. The CDR3 totals 16 residues. With V trimmed by 4 bases and J by 2 bases, 7 bases remained unmatched.

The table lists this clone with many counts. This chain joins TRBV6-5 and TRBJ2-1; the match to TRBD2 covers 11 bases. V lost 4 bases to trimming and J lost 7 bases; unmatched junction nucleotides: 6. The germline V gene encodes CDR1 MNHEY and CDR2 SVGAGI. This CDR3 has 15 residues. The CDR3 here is CASSWLSGGGNEQFF. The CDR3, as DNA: TGTGCCAGCAGTTGGCTTAGCGGGGGGGGGAATGAGCAGTTCTTC.

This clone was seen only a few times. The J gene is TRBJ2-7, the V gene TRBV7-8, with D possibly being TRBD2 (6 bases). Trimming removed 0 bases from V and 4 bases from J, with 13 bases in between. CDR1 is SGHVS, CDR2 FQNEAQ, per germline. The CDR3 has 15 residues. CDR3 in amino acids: CASSLAEGPRYEQYV. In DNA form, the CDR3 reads TGTGCCAGCAGCTTAGCGGAGGGACCAAGGTACGAGCAGTACGTC.

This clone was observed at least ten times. As DNA, the CDR3 is TGTGCCAGTAGTATAGTTAGCGGGAGGGCCGATGGTGAGCAGTTCTTC. It translates to CASSIVSGRADGEQFF. V usage is TRBV19 and J usage is TRBJ2-1; 11 nucleotides line up with TRBD2. The CDR3 consists of 16 residues. Trimming cost V 1 base and J 9 bases; bases outside gene matches: 8. Per the germline V gene, CDR1 is LNHDA and CDR2 is SQIVND (reference sequence).

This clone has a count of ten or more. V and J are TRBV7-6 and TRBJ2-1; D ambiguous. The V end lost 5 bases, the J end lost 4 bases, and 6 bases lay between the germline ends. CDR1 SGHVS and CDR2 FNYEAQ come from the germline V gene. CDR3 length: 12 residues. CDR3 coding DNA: TGTGCCAGCAGCGGCTCGTACAATGAGCAGTTCTTC. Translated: CASSGSYNEQFF.

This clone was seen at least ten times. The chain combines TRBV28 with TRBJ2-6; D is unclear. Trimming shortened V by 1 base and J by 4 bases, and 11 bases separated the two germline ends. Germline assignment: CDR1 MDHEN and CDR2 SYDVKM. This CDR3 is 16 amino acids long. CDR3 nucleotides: TGTGCCAGCAGTTTATCCGACATTTCGGGGGCCAACGTCCTGACTTTC. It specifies CASSLSDISGANVLTF.

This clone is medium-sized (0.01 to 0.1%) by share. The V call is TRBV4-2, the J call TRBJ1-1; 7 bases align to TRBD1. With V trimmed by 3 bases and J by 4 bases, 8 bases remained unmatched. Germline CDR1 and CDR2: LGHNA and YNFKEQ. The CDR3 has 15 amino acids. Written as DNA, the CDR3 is TGTGCCAGCAGCCAGCCAGACAGGGCCAGCACTGAAGCTTTCTTT. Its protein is CASSQPDRASTEAFF.

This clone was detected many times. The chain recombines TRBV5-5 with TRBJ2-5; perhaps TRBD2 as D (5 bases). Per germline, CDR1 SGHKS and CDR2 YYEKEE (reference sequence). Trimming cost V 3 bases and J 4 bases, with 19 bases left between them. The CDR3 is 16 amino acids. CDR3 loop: CASSSYRGPRIETQYF. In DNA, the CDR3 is TGTGCCAGCAGCTCATACCGGGGTCCCAGGATAGAGACCCAGTACTTC.

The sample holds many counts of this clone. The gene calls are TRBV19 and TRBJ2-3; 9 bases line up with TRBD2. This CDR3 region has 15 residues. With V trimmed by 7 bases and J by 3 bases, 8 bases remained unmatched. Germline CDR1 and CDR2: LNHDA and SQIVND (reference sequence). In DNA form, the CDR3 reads TGTGCCAGTACCACAGCGGGGGGCTATACAGATACGCAGTATTTT. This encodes CASTTAGGYTDTQYF.